These 9 T cell receptor beta chains originate from one sample sequenced in a study of T cell repertoires in cytomegalovirus infection. In TCRdb, the reads were re-called with MiXCR into one record per CDR3 protein. This table holds some 500,000 distinct CDR3 sequences, around 30% found once. These TCRs' antigens remain unknown. The sample consisted of cultured PBMCs, taken from culture after CMV antigen stimulation. The receptor set was obtained from a human donor in good health (CMV status not recorded). Some clones in this sample may be carry-over from other donors' samples.

V usage is TRBV9 and J usage is TRBJ2-7; no clear D. The CDR3 length is 14 residues. V was clipped by 4 bases and J by 3 bases, with 14 bases between them. Germline V CDR1 and CDR2: SGDLS, YYNGEE. DNA for the CDR3: TGTGCCAGCAGCCCTCTGGCGAGTGGCTACGAGCAGTACTTC. This translates into CASSPLASGYEQYF. The variable domain in full, completed from reference TRBV9 and TRBJ2-7, reads DSGVTQTPKHLITATGQRVTLRCSPRSGDLSVYWYQQSLDQGLQFLIQYYNGEERAKGNILERFSAQQFPDLHSELNLSSLELGDSALYFCASSPLASGYEQYFGPGTRLTVT.

This clonotype was seen only a few times. The chain combines TRBV7-2 with TRBJ1-4; no clear D. The CDR3 sequence is 14 residues long. Trimming cost V 3 bases and J 4 bases, with 9 bases left between them. Germline V CDR1 and CDR2: SGHTA, FQGNSA. CDR3 residues: CASSLTVINEKLFF. DNA for the CDR3: TGTGCCAGCAGCTTGACGGTGATTAATGAAAAACTGTTTTTT.

The chain joins TRBV5-6 to TRBJ1-2; D possibly corresponds to TRBD1 (5 bases). V was clipped by 7 bases and J by 6 bases, with 22 bases between them. This CDR3 contains 15 residues. Germline CDR1 and CDR2: SGHDT and YYEEEE. CDR3 sequence (DNA): TGTGCCAGCGCATACCCTGGCAGGGAGGAAGATGGCTACACCTTC. Its translation: CASAYPGREEDGYTF.

This clonotype was seen only a few times. The chain employs TRBV7-2 and TRBJ2-1; 13 nucleotides line up with TRBD2. This CDR3 is 16 amino acids long. Germline values: CDR1 SGHTA, CDR2 FQGNSA. Unmatched junction bases numbered 3, after V lost 5 bases and J lost 2 bases. In DNA, the CDR3 is TGTGCCAGCAGCAGGACTAGCGGGAGAGCCTACAATGAGCAGTTCTTC. Its translation is CASSRTSGRAYNEQFF.

The genes are TRBV12-3 or TRBV12-4 and TRBJ2-7, with TRBD2 matching 8 bases. Trimming removed 9 bases from V and 5 bases from J; junction bases left unmatched: 24. This CDR3 has 18 residues. The CDR3 sequence: CASPLDPAGGLSPHEQYV. CDR3 in DNA: TGTGCCAGTCCTTTAGACCCGGCGGGAGGCTTAAGCCCCCACGAGCAGTACGTC.

The chain is built from TRBV24-1 and TRBJ2-1, with unresolved D. The germline V and J ends were trimmed by 0 bases and 12 bases, with 11 bases remaining between them. Germline loops: CDR1 KGHDR, CDR2 SFDVKD. The CDR3 spans 13 residues. Written as DNA, the CDR3 is TGTGCCACCAGTGATTTGCAGACGGTAGGGCAGTTCTTC. Protein product: CATSDLQTVGQFF.

The chain couples TRBV25-1 to TRBJ1-1; unclear D gene. CDR1 MGHDK and CDR2 SYGVNS come from the germline V gene. The CDR3 spans 11 residues. V was pared by 8 bases and J by 5 bases, with 9 bases between. CDR3 in DNA: TGTGCCAGCGTTCTGGCAACTGAAGCTTTCTTT. It is translated as CASVLATEAFF.

The chain links TRBV7-2 to TRBJ2-3, with 16 bases matching TRBD2. This CDR3 region has 21 residues. The V and J ends lost 8 bases and 6 bases, in that order; junction bases with no gene match: 23. The germline V gene encodes CDR1 SGHTA and CDR2 FQGNSA. CDR3 sequence: CASGSSGTSGRVQGRWDTQYF. The CDR3 DNA is TGTGCCAGCGGCTCCTCCGGGACTAGCGGGAGGGTTCAGGGCCGGTGGGATACGCAGTATTTT.

This clonotype was counted many times. The V call is TRBV7-8, the J call TRBJ2-7, with D uncertain. The germline CDR1 and CDR2 sequences are SGHVS and FQNEAQ. The CDR3 extends over 16 amino acids. Trimming pared 1 base from V and 1 base from J, leaving 14 bases between. The DNA of the CDR3 is TGTGCCAGCAGCTTAGTCCCCTCTAGGGTATCCTACGAGCAGTACGTC. This translates into CASSLVPSRVSYEQYV.